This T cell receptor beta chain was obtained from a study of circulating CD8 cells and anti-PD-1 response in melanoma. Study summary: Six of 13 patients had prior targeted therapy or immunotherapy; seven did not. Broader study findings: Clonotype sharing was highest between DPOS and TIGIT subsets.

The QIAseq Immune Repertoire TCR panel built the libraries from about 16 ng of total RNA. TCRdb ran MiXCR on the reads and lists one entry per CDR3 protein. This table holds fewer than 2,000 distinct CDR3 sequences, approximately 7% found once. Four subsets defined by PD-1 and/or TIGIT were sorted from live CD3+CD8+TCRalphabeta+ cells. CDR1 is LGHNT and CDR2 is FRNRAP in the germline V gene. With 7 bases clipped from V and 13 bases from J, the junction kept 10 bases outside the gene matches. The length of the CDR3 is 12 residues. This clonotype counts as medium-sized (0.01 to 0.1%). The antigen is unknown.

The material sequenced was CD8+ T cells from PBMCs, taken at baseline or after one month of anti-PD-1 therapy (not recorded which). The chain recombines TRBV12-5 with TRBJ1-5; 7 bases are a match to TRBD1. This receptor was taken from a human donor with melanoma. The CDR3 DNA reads TGTGCTAGTGCCCTCGGACAGGCCTTGCAGCATTTT. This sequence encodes CASALGQALQHF.